Listed below are T cell receptor beta chains from one sample, sequenced in a study of cytomegalovirus exposure and HLA in healthy donors. The table came from immunoSEQ multiplex PCR; TCRdb's copy has only in-frame clones and leaves some out. Of fewer than 200,000 clones in the sample, 65% to 90% were seen once. The sequenced material came from PBMCs. The receptors stem from a human donor in good health. CDR3s include the opening cysteine and the closing phenylalanine or tryptophan. D genes are given only for firm matches. Only part of the rows carry a size: once, few, many, or a class if the clone is expanded.

j_call clone_size v_call d_call cdr3_aa cdr3_nt
TRBJ2-7 - TRBV2 TRBD2 CASRLAGGSYEQYF TGTGCCAGCAGACTAGCGGGGGGCTCCTACGAGCAGTACTTC
TRBJ1-2 - TRBV7-2 - CASSLGPGFNYGYTF TGTGCCAGCAGCTTAGGCCCAGGGTTCAACTATGGCTACACCTTC
TRBJ2-3 - TRBV5-1 - CASSLGQADSTDTQYF TGCGCCAGCAGCTTGGGACAGGCAGATAGCACAGATACGCAGTATTTT
TRBJ1-2 - TRBV5-6 - CASSHRSLGGSVGYTF TGTGCCAGCAGCCACCGGAGTCTGGGGGGAAGTGTTGGCTACACCTTC
TRBJ1-2 - TRBV6-6 TRBD1 CASRAGTGNGYTF TGTGCCAGCAGGGCCGGGACAGGGAATGGCTACACCTTC
TRBJ2-3 - TRBV5-1 TRBD1 CASKPTGWPDTQYF TGCGCCAGCAAACCGACAGGGTGGCCAGATACGCAGTATTTT
TRBJ2-1 - TRBV5-1 TRBD2 CASSLKAGGPNEQFF TGCGCCAGCAGCTTGAAAGCGGGGGGGCCTAATGAGCAGTTCTTC
TRBJ1-2 - TRBV4-3 - CASSQERGSLYGYTF TGCGCCAGCAGCCAAGAACGGGGATCCCTCTATGGCTACACCTTC
TRBJ2-3 - TRBV6-6 - CASKSRGAPQDTQYF TGTGCCAGCAAAAGCAGGGGAGCCCCGCAAGATACGCAGTATTTT
TRBJ2-2 - TRBV19 - CASNLRWTGELFF TGTGCCAGTAACCTTCGGTGGACCGGGGAGCTGTTTTTT
TRBJ2-7 once TRBV5-8 - CASSLDFTSPYEQYF TGTGCCAGCAGCTTGGACTTTACCTCTCCCTACGAGCAGTACTTC
TRBJ1-6 - TRBV2 - CASSSTGWGSPLHF TGTGCCAGCAGTTCAACAGGGTGGGGTTCACCCCTCCACTTT
TRBJ1-1 - TRBV6-6 - CACQGGFGTEAFF TGTGCCTGTCAGGGAGGCTTTGGTACTGAAGCTTTCTTT
TRBJ1-2 - TRBV2 TRBD1 CASRRLTGGYGYTF TGTGCCAGCCGGAGACTTACAGGGGGCTATGGCTACACCTTC
TRBJ1-5 - TRBV23-1 - CASSFSPTGSNQPQHF TGCGCCAGCAGTTTTTCCCCTACAGGGAGCAATCAGCCCCAGCATTTT
TRBJ2-3 few TRBV28 - CASSPRTDTQYF TGTGCCAGCAGTCCCCGGACAGATACGCAGTATTTT
TRBJ1-6 - TRBV5-4 TRBD1 CASSSPDRENSPLHF TGTGCCAGCAGCTCTCCGGACAGGGAAAATTCACCCCTCCACTTT
TRBJ2-3 few TRBV5-4 - CASSLDRAGTDTQYF TGTGCCAGCAGCTTGGATCGGGCAGGGACAGATACGCAGTATTTT
TRBJ2-4 few TRBV9 TRBD2 CASSVGLAGYSMAKNIQYF TGTGCCAGCAGCGTAGGACTAGCGGGGTACTCTATGGCCAAAAACATTCAGTACTTC
TRBJ2-3 few TRBV25-1 TRBD1 CASSAYSDRGSLDTQYF TGTGCCAGCAGTGCGTACTCGGACAGGGGGTCTTTGGATACGCAGTATTTT
TRBJ2-5 - TRBV5-4 TRBD2 CASSSGGSGGRETQYF TGTGCCAGCAGCTCGGGGGGTAGCGGGGGAAGAGAGACCCAGTACTTC
TRBJ2-7 once TRBV6-1 - CASSELRNEQYF TGTGCCAGCAGTGAACTGCGGAACGAGCAGTACTTC
TRBJ2-7 - TRBV10-2 - CASRPGGGLSYEQYF TGCGCCAGCCGCCCCGGGGGAGGCCTGTCCTACGAGCAGTACTTC
TRBJ2-3 - TRBV4-3 TRBD2 CASSVSGGGRTDTQYF TGCGCCAGCAGTGTTAGCGGGGGGGGTAGGACAGATACGCAGTATTTT
TRBJ2-1 - TRBV27 TRBD1 CASSTQTGGYYNEQFF TGTGCCAGCAGTACCCAGACAGGGGGATACTACAATGAGCAGTTCTTC
TRBJ1-1 - TRBV5-1 - CASSLYLNTEAFF TGCGCCAGCAGCTTATACTTGAACACTGAAGCTTTCTTT
TRBJ2-7 - TRBV5-1 - CASSRDLQGEQYF TGCGCCAGCAGCCGGGACTTACAGGGGGAGCAGTACTTC
TRBJ1-3 - TRBV10-3 - CAISAIGASGNTIYF TGTGCCATCAGTGCGATTGGGGCCTCTGGAAACACCATATATTTT